The 27 T cell receptor beta chains below come from one sample, sequenced in a study of T cell repertoires in cytomegalovirus infection. TCRdb reprocessed the reads with MiXCR, giving one entry per CDR3 protein. The table has about 740,000 distinct CDR3 sequences, under 40% seen once. Sequencing input: PBMCs. The receptor set was obtained from a human donor in good health (CMV status not recorded). Some clones in this sample may be carry-over from other donors' samples.

This clonotype was seen more than once but under ten times. The chain has TRBV7-2 and TRBJ2-4, with D perhaps given as TRBD1 or TRBD2 (6 bases each). There are 14 residues in the CDR3. Trimming shortened V by 4 bases and J by 9 bases, and 16 bases separated the two germline ends. Germline V gene sequence: CDR1 SGHTA, CDR2 FQGNSA. The CDR3, as DNA: TGTGCCAGCAGCTCGCGCGACAGGCGGGGCATTCAGTACTTC. Its protein product is CASSSRDRRGIQYF.

The sample holds many counts of this clonotype. Here the CDR3 reads CASRDGGGSGNTIYF. CDR3 in DNA: TGTGCCAGCAGGGACGGGGGGGGCTCTGGAAACACCATATATTTT. This sequence joins TRBV6-5 and TRBJ1-3; the D gene is possibly TRBD1 (5 bases). From germline, CDR1 is MNHEY and CDR2 SVGAGI. V was clipped by 6 bases and J by 0 bases, with 12 bases between them. This CDR3 is built from 15 residues.

This clonotype has more than one count but fewer than ten. The chain combines TRBV29-1 with TRBJ1-1; 10 bases match TRBD1. The trim removed 6 bases at V and 1 base at J, leaving 5 bases unmatched. The CDR3 is made up of 14 amino acids. Germline V gene data show CDR1 as SQVTM and CDR2 as ANQGSEA. The CDR3 DNA is TGCAGCGTCAGGACAGGGGGTGAGAACACTGAAGCTTTCTTT. As protein: CSVRTGGENTEAFF.

The rearrangement uses TRBV5-1 and TRBJ1-1; D unresolved. Between the trimmed V and J ends, which lost 4 bases and 0 bases, there was a span of 10 bases. The CDR3 has 14 amino acids. The germline CDR1 and CDR2 sequences are SGHRS and YFSETQ. The CDR3 coding sequence is TGCGCCAGCAGCCAGGAACTAGTGAACACTGAAGCTTTCTTT. Its protein product is CASSQELVNTEAFF.

The chain couples TRBV3-1 to TRBJ2-7; possibly TRBD2 for D (5 bases). Looked up from germline, CDR1 is LGHDT and CDR2 is YNNKEL (reference sequence). The V and J ends lost 4 bases and 6 bases respectively, with 13 bases between them. This CDR3 has 13 residues. The CDR3 region is CASSPRLTTEQYF. The CDR3 DNA follows: TGTGCCAGCAGCCCGCGCCTGACTACCGAGCAGTACTTC.

This clonotype was detected once. The V and J genes are TRBV6-2 or TRBV6-3 and TRBJ2-1; 10 bases fit TRBD2. The germline V gene has CDR1 MNHEY and CDR2 SVGEGT. The CDR3 spans 16 residues. V shed 6 bases, J shed 5 bases, and the junction held 10 bases outside the gene matches. DNA of the CDR3: TGTGCCAGCAGGTACACGACTAGCGGGCAGGACAATGAGCAGTTCTTC. Residues: CASRYTTSGQDNEQFF.

With respect to this clonotype: The junction does not match germline at one end; this may be a read error. The rearrangement joins TRBV28 to TRBJ2-1, with D unclear. The length of the CDR3 is 11 residues. Germline lookup yields CDR1 MDHEN and CDR2 SYDVKM. The CDR3 loop is CDSSTYNEHFF. In DNA form, the CDR3 reads TGTGACAGCAGCACCTACAATGAGCATTTCTTC.

Comments on this clonotype: A much larger clone differs from this one at a single base, so this may be a read error. This chain joins TRBV7-2 and TRBJ1-2; D not resolved. Germline loops: CDR1 SGHTA, CDR2 FQGNSA. The CDR3 sequence is 14 residues long. Trimming pared 5 bases from V and 1 base from J, leaving 11 bases between. The CDR3 protein is CASSIYTHNYGYTF. The CDR3 DNA reads as TGTGCCAGCAGCATATATACACATAACTATGGCTACACCTTC.

This clonotype has a count of ten or more. CDR3 DNA sequence: TGTGCCAGCAGCCAATTAGAAGCGGGAGTTGATACGCAGTATTTT. Translation: CASSQLEAGVDTQYF. The V and J genes are TRBV4-2 and TRBJ2-3, with 8 positions matching TRBD2. CDR3 size: 15 residues. V trimming: 2 bases; J trimming: 6 bases; junction bases outside the gene matches: 7. Germline lookup yields CDR1 LGHNA and CDR2 YNFKEQ.

This clonotype was found once. The gene calls are TRBV18 and TRBJ1-5; D unresolved. Between the trimmed V and J ends, which lost 6 bases and 1 base, there was a span of 19 bases. CDR1 KGHSH and CDR2 LQKENI come from the germline V gene. This CDR3 contains 17 residues. This CDR3 reads CASSDAGMGVSNQPQHF. The CDR3 DNA reads as TGTGCCAGCTCCGACGCGGGGATGGGAGTCAGCAATCAGCCCCAGCATTTT.

This clonotype showed up just once. In this CDR3 the conserved last residue, phenylalanine or tryptophan, is missing, so a read error is likely. This chain links TRBV5-1 with TRBJ1-2; D is unresolved. Deletions cut 4 bases from V and 1 base from J, with 20 bases between. CDR3 length: 17 residues. Germline V CDR1 and CDR2: SGHRS, YFSETQ. The CDR3 spells CASSGRAPDRVNYGYTL. The CDR3 region has the DNA TGCGCCAGCAGCGGCCGGGCCCCCGACCGGGTTAACTATGGCTACACCTTA.

This clonotype has at least ten counts. The chain uses TRBV7-8 and TRBJ2-3; 14 bases line up with TRBD2. CDR3 length equals 19 residues. With 5 bases clipped from V and 7 bases from J, the junction kept 17 bases outside the gene matches. CDR1 and CDR2 from the germline V gene are SGHVS and FQNEAQ. The CDR3 here is CASSVKSGTSGSDRHTQYF. The CDR3 DNA sequence: TGTGCCAGCAGCGTAAAATCCGGGACTAGCGGGAGTGATAGGCATACGCAGTATTTT.

The rearrangement joins TRBV6-6 to TRBJ1-1; no clear D. The CDR3 contains 13 residues. Germline values: CDR1 MNHNY, CDR2 SVGAGI (reference sequence). V lost 5 bases and J 7 bases, leaving 14 bases between the germline ends. CDR3 coding DNA: TGTGCCAGCAGTACCATTTGGGCCGTTGAAGCTTTCTTT. It yields the protein CASSTIWAVEAFF.

The chain carries TRBV20-1 and TRBJ1-5; the D gene is possibly TRBD1 (5 bases). The CDR3 spans 16 residues. In germline, CDR1 is DFQATT, CDR2 SNEGSKA (reference sequence). The V end lost 3 bases, the J end lost 7 bases, and 22 bases lay between the germline ends. Written as DNA, the CDR3 is TGCAGTGCTAGTTTTAACTCAAGACAGACGGGGCAGCCCCAGCATTTT. It translates to CSASFNSRQTGQPQHF.

The chain joins TRBV29-1 to TRBJ2-5, with TRBD2 matching 10 bases. J gave up 1 base and V 4 bases, and 6 bases lay outside the gene matches. The CDR3 length is 15 residues. CDR1 is SQVTM, CDR2 ANQGSEA, per germline. This chain's CDR3 is CSVVGLAEPQETQYF. DNA of the CDR3: TGCAGCGTTGTTGGACTAGCGGAACCCCAAGAGACCCAGTACTTC.

The chain uses TRBV20-1 and TRBJ1-1, with TRBD1 identical over 8 bases. The V and J ends lost 3 bases and 8 bases, in that order; junction bases with no gene match: 11. CDR1 DFQATT and CDR2 SNEGSKA come from the germline V gene (reference sequence). CDR3 length: 14 amino acids. The CDR3 nucleotides are TGCAGTGCTAGTTTGGCAGGGGGCACGGCCGAAGCTTTCTTT. As protein: CSASLAGGTAEAFF.

The rearrangement links TRBV12-3 or TRBV12-4 to TRBJ2-1; possibly TRBD1 for D (6 bases). Trimming stripped 3 bases from V and 0 bases from J, with 12 bases between. This CDR3 is built from 16 residues. The CDR3 bases are TGTGCCAGCAGTTTCATTGGGACAAGCTCCTACAATGAGCAGTTCTTC. Protein: CASSFIGTSSYNEQFF.

With regard to this clonotype: The junction departs from the called germline gene at one end, perhaps through a read error. CDR3 in DNA: TGTGCCAGCAGCTTTGCCTCGAACACCGTGGAGCTGTTTTTT. This translates into CASSFASNTVELFF. V and J are TRBV11-1 and TRBJ2-2; D gene ambiguous. The CDR3 has 14 amino acids. CDR1 is SGHAT and CDR2 is FQDESV in the germline V gene (reference sequence).

This clonotype was counted only a few times. The rearrangement links TRBV28 to TRBJ2-2, with D maybe TRBD2 (6 bases). From germline, CDR1 is MDHEN and CDR2 SYDVKM. The CDR3 is 15 residues long. The germline V and J ends were trimmed by 2 bases and 4 bases, with 11 bases remaining between them. The CDR3 region has the DNA TGTGCCAGCAGTTTAGGAGGGCCGGGCACCGGGGAGCTGTTTTTT. It codes for CASSLGGPGTGELFF. The complete variable domain, with remaining parts taken from reference TRBV28 and TRBJ2-2, reads DVKVTQSSRYLVKRTGEKVFLECVQDMDHENMFWYRQDPGLGLRLIYFSYDVKMKEKGDIPEGYSVSREKKERFSLILESASTNQTSMYLCASSLGGPGTGELFFGEGSRLTVL.

This clonotype was counted only a few times. This rearrangement joins TRBV6-5 to TRBJ2-1; TRBD2 is a possible D gene (5 bases). The CDR3 loop spans 15 amino acids. The ends were cut back, 8 bases at V and 2 bases at J, with 16 bases in the middle. From germline, CDR1 is MNHEY and CDR2 SVGAGI. CDR3 bases: TGTGCCAGCCAAAGATTGGCGGGCACCTACAATGAGCAGTTCTTC. It codes for CASQRLAGTYNEQFF.

On this clonotype: One base away lies a much larger clone, so this may be a sequencing read error. This sequence joins TRBV29-1 and TRBJ2-3; D not certain. This CDR3 has 12 amino acids. Looked up from germline, CDR1 is SQVTM and CDR2 is ANQGSEA. The CDR3 sequence: CSVGYSTYTQYF. In DNA, the CDR3 is TGCAGCGTTGGATACAGCACATATACGCAGTATTTT.

The chain links TRBV5-1 to TRBJ2-7; D tentatively fits TRBD1 or TRBD2 (6 bases each). The CDR3 has 13 residues. Trimming pared 5 bases from V and 4 bases from J, leaving 13 bases between. The germline gives CDR1 SGHRS, CDR2 YFSETQ. CDR3 coding DNA: TGCGCCAGCAGTGTCGGGGGCGGGTACGAGCAGTACTTC. It encodes CASSVGGGYEQYF.

In its sample, this clonotype was seen many times. J is TRBJ2-1 and V is TRBV7-2; a possible D gene is TRBD1 (6 bases). The CDR3 spans 16 residues. The V and J ends lost 3 bases and 0 bases respectively, with 12 bases between them. Per germline, CDR1 SGHTA and CDR2 FQGNSA. CDR3 DNA: TGTGCCAGCAGCTTGGGGGACACCCCCTCCTACAATGAGCAGTTCTTC. This codes for CASSLGDTPSYNEQFF. Full variable domain (rest looked up from reference TRBV7-2 and TRBJ2-1): GAGVSQSPSNKVTEKGKDVELRCDPISGHTALYWYRQSLGQGLEFLIYFQGNSAPDKSGLPSDRFSAERTGGSVSTLTIQRTQQEDSAVYLCASSLGDTPSYNEQFFGPGTRLTVL.

The V call is TRBV20-1, the J call TRBJ2-7, with D perhaps matching TRBD2 (6 bases). Germline V gives CDR1 DFQATT, CDR2 SNEGSKA (reference sequence). This CDR3 region has 15 residues. Deletions cut 0 bases from V and 9 bases from J, with 21 bases between. The DNA for the CDR3 is TGCAGTGCTAGAGATGGGGAGGCCCGTCCGTCTGGGCAGTACTTC. Its protein product is CSARDGEARPSGQYF.

Many counts were recorded for this clonotype. The chain recombines TRBV7-2 with TRBJ1-2; 7 bases fit TRBD1. Germline values: CDR1 SGHTA, CDR2 FQGNSA. J was trimmed by 2 bases and V by 5 bases; bases with no gene match: 5. The CDR3 length is 14 residues. CDR3 region: CASSIQTGNYGYTF. The CDR3 region has the DNA TGTGCCAGCAGCATTCAGACAGGGAACTATGGCTACACCTTC.

The V call is TRBV28, the J call TRBJ1-1; D might be TRBD1 (6 bases). The germline CDR1 and CDR2 sequences are MDHEN and SYDVKM. CDR3 length: 13 residues. Trimming shortened V by 1 base and J by 8 bases, and 11 bases separated the two germline ends. CDR3 sequence: CASSLSRGAEAFF. The CDR3 nucleotides read TGTGCCAGCAGTTTATCCAGGGGCGCAGAAGCTTTCTTT.

This clonotype was picked up many times. The chain couples TRBV7-2 to TRBJ2-3; no clear D gene. Trimming cost V 2 bases and J 6 bases, with 9 bases left between them. Germline V lookup: CDR1 SGHTA, CDR2 FQGNSA. This CDR3 region has 13 residues. The CDR3 spells CASSLWAPDTQYF. The CDR3 bases are TGTGCCAGCAGCTTATGGGCGCCCGATACGCAGTATTTT.